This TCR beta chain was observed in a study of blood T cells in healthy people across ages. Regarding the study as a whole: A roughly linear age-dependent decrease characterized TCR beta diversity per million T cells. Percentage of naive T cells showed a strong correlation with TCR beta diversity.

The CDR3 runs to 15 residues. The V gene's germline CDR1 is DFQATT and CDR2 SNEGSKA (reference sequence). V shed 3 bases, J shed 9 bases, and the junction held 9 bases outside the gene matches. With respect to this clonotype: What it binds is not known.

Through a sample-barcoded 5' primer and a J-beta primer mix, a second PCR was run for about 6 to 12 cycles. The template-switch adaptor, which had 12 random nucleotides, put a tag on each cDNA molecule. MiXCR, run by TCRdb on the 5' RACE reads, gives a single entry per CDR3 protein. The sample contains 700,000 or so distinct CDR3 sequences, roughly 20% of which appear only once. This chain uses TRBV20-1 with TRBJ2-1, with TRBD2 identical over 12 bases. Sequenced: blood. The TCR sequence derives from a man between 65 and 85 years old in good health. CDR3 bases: TGCAGTGCTAGTAGAGGACTAGCGGGATCGGCTGAGCAGTTCTTC. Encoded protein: CSASRGLAGSAEQFF.